Many counts were recorded for the clone carrying this T cell receptor (beta chain). The antigen remains unidentified. Described time point: persistent/refractory GD, antithyroid drugs over 5 years with positive TRAb. From RNA extracted from PBMCs, the TCR library was made. Collection of peripheral blood (roughly 9 milliliters) was done using EDTA tubes. The record originates from a study of regulatory T cells in long-lasting Graves disease. The junction had 8 bases not matched to a gene; V was cut back by 5 bases and J by 5 bases. Germline V gene data show CDR1 as MNHEY and CDR2 as SMNVEV (reference sequence). This CDR3 is 14 amino acids long. General study points: Persistent disease preferred TRBV28, TRBJ1-2 and TRBJ2-5; new disease, TRBV20-1 and TRBJ2-1.

Assembly of TCR beta libraries relied on iRepertoire HTBI primers together with Arm-PCR of CDR3 regions. Authors' processing steps: Segment identification across samples yielded around 60 TRBV and 12 to 15 TRBJ segments. TCRdb redid the calling of the multiplex PCR reads with MiXCR, one entry per CDR3 protein. None of the V and J calls come from the authors' own analysis; TCRdb made them. The data show about 470,000 distinct CDR3 sequences, 20% to 25% seen once. This rearrangement joins TRBV27 to TRBJ2-5; 7 positions agree with TRBD2. Sequenced here: peripheral blood mononuclear cells (PBMCs), sampled when the disease was refractory, from a patient treated with antithyroid drugs. The TCR comes from a female donor with Graves disease. The CDR3 sequence is CASSPPSGRETQYF. The CDR3 DNA follows: TGTGCCAGCAGTCCGCCCTCCGGGAGGGAGACCCAGTACTTC.